This is a list of T cell receptor beta chains from one sample in a study of blood T cells in healthy people across ages. Using its own MiXCR run on the 5' RACE reads, TCRdb lists one record per CDR3 protein. This table holds some 850,000 distinct CDR3 sequences, roughly 24% found once. These sequences were also reported in another study, on T cells of mothers and their children.

Sequencing input: blood. The receptors shown here come from a boy aged 5-17 years in good health. Both conserved end residues are part of each CDR3. The order of the fields is V gene, CDR3 protein.

>TRBV30
CAWSKSYNEQFF
>TRBV2
CASRVAGDASYEQYF
>TRBV24-1
CATSQGNGEAFF
>TRBV12-3/TRBV12-4
CASSLRGSLGQGNIQYF
>TRBV20-1
CSARGPGSGNTIYF
>TRBV2
CASRAGGGANVLTF
>TRBV18
CASSPLTEYNEQFF
>TRBV7-7
CASSLYAGTEQETQYF
>TRBV20-1
CSAREFIGRGIPYEQYF
>TRBV11-2
CASSLKRGLDEQYF
>TRBV13
CASSLGGRENSPLHF
>TRBV7-2
CASSPPGQAHGYTF
>TRBV7-2
CASSLALRGGQETQYF
>TRBV29-1
CSHGTTKETQYF
>TRBV3-1
CASSQSPRNNEQFF
>TRBV5-1
CASSLAGLSWFF
>TRBV20-1
CSARRGDGIYEQYF
>TRBV20-1
CSADFGGEQYF
>TRBV5-1
CASSPGLAGGPQETQYF
>TRBV27
CASSPDRDGANQPQHF
>TRBV5-1
CASSFLTSGTGYEQYF
>TRBV9
CASSVATDTLQHF
>TRBV12-3/TRBV12-4
CASSSRFSYEQYF
>TRBV28
CASISGPLDTQYF
>TRBV18
CASSSVEDSYSPLHF
>TRBV7-2
CASSLTSAWGDTQYF
>TRBV12-3/TRBV12-4
CASSLWVPGSQETQYF
>TRBV7-2
CASSSDPYEQYF
>TRBV20-1
CSARYWDSRVNYNEQFF
>TRBV9
CASSVRQGYEQYF
>TRBV12-3/TRBV12-4
CASRRTDTQYF
>TRBV2
CASWTGVNEKLLF
>TRBV11-2
CASSLGNGAGANVLTF
>TRBV15
CATSRAGQGGHGTQYF
>TRBV5-1
CASSLDQGTHEQYF
>TRBV20-1
CSATLTEETQYF